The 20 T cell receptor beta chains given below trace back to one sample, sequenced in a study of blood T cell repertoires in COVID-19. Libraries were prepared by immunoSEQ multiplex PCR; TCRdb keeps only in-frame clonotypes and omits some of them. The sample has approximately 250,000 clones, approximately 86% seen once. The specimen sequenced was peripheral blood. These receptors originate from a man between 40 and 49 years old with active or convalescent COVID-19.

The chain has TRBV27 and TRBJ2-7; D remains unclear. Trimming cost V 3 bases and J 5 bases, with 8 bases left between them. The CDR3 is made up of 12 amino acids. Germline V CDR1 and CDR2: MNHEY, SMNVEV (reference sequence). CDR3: CASSLPRDEQYF. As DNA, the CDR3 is TGTGCCAGCAGTTTGCCCCGGGACGAGCAGTACTTC.

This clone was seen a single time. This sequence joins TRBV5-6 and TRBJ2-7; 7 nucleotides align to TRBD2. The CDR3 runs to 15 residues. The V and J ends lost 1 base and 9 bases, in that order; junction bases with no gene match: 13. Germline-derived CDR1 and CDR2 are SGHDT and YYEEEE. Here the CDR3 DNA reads TGTGCCAGCAGCTTGCGCCGCGGGAGAAATTTTGCGCAGTACTTC. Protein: CASSLRRGRNFAQYF.

For the CDR3, the DNA is TGTGCCAGCAGCCCCGGGGGGCCCGGGGCCGGGGAGCTGTTTTTT. It translates to CASSPGGPGAGELFF. The chain joins TRBV3-1 (or the pseudogene TRBV3-2) to TRBJ2-2; D is perhaps TRBD2 (7 bases). The CDR3 totals 15 residues. Germline V gives CDR1 LGHDT, CDR2 YNNKEL (reference sequence). Trimming pared 4 bases from V and 6 bases from J, leaving 15 bases between.

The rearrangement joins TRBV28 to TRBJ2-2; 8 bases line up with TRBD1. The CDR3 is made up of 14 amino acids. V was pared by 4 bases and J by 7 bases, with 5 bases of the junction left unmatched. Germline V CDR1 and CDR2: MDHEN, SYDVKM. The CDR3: CASSSWTGNGELFF. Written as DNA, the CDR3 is TGTGCCAGCAGTTCATGGACAGGGAACGGGGAGCTGTTTTTT.

CDR3 sequence (DNA): TGTGCCACCAGCAGAGCCGGAGAATCCTCCTACGAGCAGTACTTC. It encodes CATSRAGESSYEQYF. The chain links TRBV15 to TRBJ2-7, with unresolved D. This CDR3 has 15 residues. Germline loops: CDR1 LNHNV, CDR2 YYDKDF (reference sequence). Trimming cost V 1 base and J 0 bases, with 10 bases left between them.

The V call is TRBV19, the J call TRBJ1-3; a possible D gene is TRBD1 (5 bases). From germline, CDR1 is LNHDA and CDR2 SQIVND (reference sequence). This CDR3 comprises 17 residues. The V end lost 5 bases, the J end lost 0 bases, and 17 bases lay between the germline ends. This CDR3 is CASSLRTQVLSGNTIYF. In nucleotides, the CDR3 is TGTGCCAGTAGTCTCCGAACACAGGTCCTCTCTGGAAACACCATATATTTT.

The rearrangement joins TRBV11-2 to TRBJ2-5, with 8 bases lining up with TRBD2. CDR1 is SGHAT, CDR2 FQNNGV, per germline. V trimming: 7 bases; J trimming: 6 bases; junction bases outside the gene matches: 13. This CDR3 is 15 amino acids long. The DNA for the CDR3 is TGTGCCAGCATGGAATCGGGGGGGCCCTGGCAGACCCAGTACTTC. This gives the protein CASMESGGPWQTQYF.

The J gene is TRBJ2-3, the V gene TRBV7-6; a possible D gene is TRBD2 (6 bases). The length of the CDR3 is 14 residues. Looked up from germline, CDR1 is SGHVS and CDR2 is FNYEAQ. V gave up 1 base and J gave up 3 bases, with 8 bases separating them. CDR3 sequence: CASSLGGETDTQYF. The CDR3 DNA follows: TGTGCCAGCAGCTTAGGGGGGGAGACAGATACGCAGTATTTT.

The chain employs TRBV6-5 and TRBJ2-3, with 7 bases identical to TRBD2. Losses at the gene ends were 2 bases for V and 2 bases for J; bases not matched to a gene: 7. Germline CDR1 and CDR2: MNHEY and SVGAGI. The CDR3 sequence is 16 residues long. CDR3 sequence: CASSYGGGGSTDTQYF. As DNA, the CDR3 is TGTGCCAGCAGTTACGGCGGCGGGGGTTCCACAGATACGCAGTATTTT.

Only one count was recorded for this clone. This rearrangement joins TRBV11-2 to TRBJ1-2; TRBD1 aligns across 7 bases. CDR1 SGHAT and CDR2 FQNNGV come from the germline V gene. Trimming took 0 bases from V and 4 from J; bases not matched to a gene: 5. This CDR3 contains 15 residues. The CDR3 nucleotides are TGTGCCAGCAGCTTAGATGGACAGGCCCCCTATGGCTACACCTTC. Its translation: CASSLDGQAPYGYTF.

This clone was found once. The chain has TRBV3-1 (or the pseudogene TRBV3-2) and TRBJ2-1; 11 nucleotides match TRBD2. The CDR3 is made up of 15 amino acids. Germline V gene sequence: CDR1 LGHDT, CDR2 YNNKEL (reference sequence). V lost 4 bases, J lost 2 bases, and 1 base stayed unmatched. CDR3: CASSPSGGTYNEQFF. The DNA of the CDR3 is TGTGCCAGCAGCCCTAGCGGGGGGACCTACAATGAGCAGTTCTTC.

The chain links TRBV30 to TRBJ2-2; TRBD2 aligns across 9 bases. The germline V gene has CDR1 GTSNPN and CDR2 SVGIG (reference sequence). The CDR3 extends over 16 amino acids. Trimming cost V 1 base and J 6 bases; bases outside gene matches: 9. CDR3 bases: TGTGCCTGGAGTGGGGTGGGGACTAGCAGATCCGGGGAGCTGTTTTTT. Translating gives CAWSGVGTSRSGELFF.

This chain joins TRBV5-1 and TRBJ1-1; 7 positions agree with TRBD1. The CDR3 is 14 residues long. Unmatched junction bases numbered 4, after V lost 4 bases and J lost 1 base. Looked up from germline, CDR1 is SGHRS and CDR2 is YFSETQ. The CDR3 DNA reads TGCGCCAGCAGCCCCGGGACAGCGAACACTGAAGCTTTCTTT. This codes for CASSPGTANTEAFF.

The CDR3: CASSIKGANYGYTF. CDR3 nucleotides: TGTGCCAGTAGTATAAAGGGGGCTAACTATGGCTACACCTTC. The rearrangement uses TRBV19 and TRBJ1-2, with D possibly matching TRBD1 (6 bases). Germline V gene lookup returns CDR1 LNHDA and CDR2 SQIVND (reference sequence). V gave up 2 bases and J gave up 0 bases, with 7 bases separating them. The CDR3 is made up of 14 amino acids.

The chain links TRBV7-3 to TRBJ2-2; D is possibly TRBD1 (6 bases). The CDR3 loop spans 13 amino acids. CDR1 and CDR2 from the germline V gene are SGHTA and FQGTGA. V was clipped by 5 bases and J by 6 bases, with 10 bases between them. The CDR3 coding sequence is TGTGCCAGCAGCCCCACAGGGTCCGGGGAGCTGTTTTTT. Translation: CASSPTGSGELFF.

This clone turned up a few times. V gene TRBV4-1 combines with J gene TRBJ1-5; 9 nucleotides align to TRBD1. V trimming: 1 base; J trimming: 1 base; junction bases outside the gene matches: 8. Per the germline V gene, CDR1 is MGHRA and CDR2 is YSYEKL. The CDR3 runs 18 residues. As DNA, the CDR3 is TGCGCCAGCAGCCAAGCTTACAGGGGGCTTATAAGCAATCAGCCCCAGCATTTT. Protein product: CASSQAYRGLISNQPQHF.

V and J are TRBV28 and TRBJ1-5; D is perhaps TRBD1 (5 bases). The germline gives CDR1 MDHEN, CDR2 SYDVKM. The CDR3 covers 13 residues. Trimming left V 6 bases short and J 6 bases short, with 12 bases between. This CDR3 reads CASRPQGTQPQHF. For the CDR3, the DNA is TGTGCCAGCAGACCTCAGGGTACTCAGCCCCAGCATTTT.

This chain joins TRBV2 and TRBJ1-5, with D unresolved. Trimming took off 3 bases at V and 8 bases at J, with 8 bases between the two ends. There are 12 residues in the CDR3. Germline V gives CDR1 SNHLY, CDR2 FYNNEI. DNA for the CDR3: TGTGCCAGCAGTGAGCGGAGGAAGCCCCAGCATTTT. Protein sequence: CASSERRKPQHF.

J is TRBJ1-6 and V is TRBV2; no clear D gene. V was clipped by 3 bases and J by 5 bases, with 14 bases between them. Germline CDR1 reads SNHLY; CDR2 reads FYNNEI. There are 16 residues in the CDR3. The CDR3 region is CASSEAGVGNNSPLHF. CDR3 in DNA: TGTGCCAGCAGTGAGGCGGGAGTGGGAAATAATTCACCCCTCCACTTT.

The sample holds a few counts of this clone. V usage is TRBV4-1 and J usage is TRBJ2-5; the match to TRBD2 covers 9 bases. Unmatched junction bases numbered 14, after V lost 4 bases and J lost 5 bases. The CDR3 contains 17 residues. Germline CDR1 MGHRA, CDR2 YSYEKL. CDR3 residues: CASSRGDLAGLGETQYF. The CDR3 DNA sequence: TGCGCCAGCAGCCGGGGGGATCTAGCGGGACTAGGGGAGACCCAGTACTTC.